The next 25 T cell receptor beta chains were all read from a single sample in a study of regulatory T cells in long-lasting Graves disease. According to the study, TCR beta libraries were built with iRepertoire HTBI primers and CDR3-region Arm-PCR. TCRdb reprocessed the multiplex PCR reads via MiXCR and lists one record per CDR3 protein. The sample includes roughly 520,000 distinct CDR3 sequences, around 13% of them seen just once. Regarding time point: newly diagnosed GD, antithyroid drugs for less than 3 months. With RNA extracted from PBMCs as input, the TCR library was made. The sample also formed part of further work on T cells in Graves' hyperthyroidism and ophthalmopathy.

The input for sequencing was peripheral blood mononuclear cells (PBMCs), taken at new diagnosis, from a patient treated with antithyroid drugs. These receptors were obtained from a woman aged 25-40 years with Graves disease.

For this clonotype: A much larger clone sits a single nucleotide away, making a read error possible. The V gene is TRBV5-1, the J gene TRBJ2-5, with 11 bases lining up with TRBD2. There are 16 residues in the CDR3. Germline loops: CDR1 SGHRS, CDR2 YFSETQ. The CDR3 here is CASSLTSGASYNEQYF. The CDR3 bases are TGTGCCAGCAGCTTGACTAGCGGGGCCTCCTACAATGAGCAGTACTTC.

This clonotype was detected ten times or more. The CDR3 loop is CASRDPNYGYTF. CDR3 DNA: TGTGCCAGCAGGGACCCTAACTATGGCTACACCTTC. V gene TRBV6-1 combines with J gene TRBJ1-2, with D hard to call. The germline V gene encodes CDR1 MNHNS and CDR2 SASEGT. Trimming took off 6 bases at V and 0 bases at J, with 5 bases between the two ends. The CDR3 is 12 amino acids.

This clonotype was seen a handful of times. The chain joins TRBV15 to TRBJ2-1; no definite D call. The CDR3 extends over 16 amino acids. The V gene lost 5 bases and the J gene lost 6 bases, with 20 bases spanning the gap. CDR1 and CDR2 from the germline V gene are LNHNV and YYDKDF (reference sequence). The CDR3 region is CATSPPFEAVPNEQFF. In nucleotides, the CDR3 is TGTGCCACCAGCCCCCCTTTTGAGGCAGTCCCCAATGAGCAGTTCTTC. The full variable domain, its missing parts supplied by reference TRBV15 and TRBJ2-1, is DAMVIQNPRYQVTQFGKPVTLSCSQTLNHNVMYWYQQKSSQAPKLLFHYYDKDFNNEADTPDNFQSRRPNTSFCFLDIRSPGLGDTAMYLCATSPPFEAVPNEQFFGPGTRLTVL.

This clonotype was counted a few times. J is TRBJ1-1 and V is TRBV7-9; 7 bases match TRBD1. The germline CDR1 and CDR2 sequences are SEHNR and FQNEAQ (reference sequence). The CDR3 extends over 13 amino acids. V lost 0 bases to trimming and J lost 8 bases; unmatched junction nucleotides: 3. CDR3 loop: CASSLATGQEAFF. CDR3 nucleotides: TGTGCCAGCAGCTTAGCGACAGGGCAGGAAGCTTTCTTT.

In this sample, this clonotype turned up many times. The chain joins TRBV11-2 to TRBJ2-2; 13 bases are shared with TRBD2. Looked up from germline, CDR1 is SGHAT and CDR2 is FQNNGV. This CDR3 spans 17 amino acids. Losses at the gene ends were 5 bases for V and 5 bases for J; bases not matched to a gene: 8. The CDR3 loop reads CASSTRLAGGLTGELFF. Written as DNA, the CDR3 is TGTGCCAGCAGCACCAGACTAGCGGGAGGTTTAACCGGGGAGCTGTTTTTT. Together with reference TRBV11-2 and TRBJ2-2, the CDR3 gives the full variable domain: EAGVAQSPRYKIIEKRQSVAFWCNPISGHATLYWYQQILGQGPKLLIQFQNNGVVDDSQLPKDRFSAERLKGVDSTLKIQPAKLEDSAVYLCASSTRLAGGLTGELFFGEGSRLTVL.

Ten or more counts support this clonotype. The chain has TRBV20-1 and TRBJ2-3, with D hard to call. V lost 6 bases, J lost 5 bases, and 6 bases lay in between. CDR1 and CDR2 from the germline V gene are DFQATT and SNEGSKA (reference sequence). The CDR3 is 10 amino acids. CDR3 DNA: TGCAGTGCGAGCCTAGATACGCAGTATTTT. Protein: CSASLDTQYF.

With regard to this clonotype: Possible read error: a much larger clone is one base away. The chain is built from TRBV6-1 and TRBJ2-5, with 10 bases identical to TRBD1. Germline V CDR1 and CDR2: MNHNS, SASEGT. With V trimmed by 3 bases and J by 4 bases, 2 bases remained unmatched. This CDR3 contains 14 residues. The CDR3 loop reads CASSETGGVETQYF. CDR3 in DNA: TGTGCCAGCAGTGAGACAGGGGGCGTAGAGACCCAGTACTTC.

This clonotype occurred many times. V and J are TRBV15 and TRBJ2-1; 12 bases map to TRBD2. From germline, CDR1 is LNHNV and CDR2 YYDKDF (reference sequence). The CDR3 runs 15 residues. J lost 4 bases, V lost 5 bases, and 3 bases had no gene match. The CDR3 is CATSRGLAGYNEQFF. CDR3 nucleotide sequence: TGTGCCACCAGCCGTGGACTAGCGGGGTACAATGAGCAGTTCTTC.

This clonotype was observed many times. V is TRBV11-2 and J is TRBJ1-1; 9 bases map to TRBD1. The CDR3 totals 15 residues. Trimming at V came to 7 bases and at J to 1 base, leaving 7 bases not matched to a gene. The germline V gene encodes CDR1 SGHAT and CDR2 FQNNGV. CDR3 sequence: CASTPTGGRNTEAFF. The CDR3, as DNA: TGTGCCAGCACACCTACAGGGGGCAGGAACACTGAAGCTTTCTTT.

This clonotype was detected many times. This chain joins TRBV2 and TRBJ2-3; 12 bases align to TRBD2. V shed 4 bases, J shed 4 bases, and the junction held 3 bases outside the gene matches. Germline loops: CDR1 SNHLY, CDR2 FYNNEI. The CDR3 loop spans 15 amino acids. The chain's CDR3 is CASSVTSGRSDTQYF. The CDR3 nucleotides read TGTGCCAGCAGTGTGACTAGCGGGAGATCAGATACGCAGTATTTT.

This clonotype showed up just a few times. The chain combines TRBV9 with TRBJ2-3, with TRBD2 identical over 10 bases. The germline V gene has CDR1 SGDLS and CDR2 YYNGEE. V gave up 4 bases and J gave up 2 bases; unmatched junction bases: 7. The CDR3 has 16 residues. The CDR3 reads CASSQALAGITDTQYF. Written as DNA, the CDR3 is TGTGCCAGCAGCCAAGCACTAGCGGGGATCACAGATACGCAGTATTTT.

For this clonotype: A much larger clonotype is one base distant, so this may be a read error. The CDR3 spells CASMPGQGGLAWNTEAFF. In DNA, the CDR3 is TGTGCCAGCATGCCGGGACAGGGAGGTCTTGCGTGGAACACTGAAGCTTTCTTT. The rearrangement links TRBV2 to TRBJ1-1; 9 bases are a match to TRBD1. The J segment lost 1 base and the V segment lost 7 bases, leaving 16 bases of the junction unmatched. This CDR3 region has 18 residues. Germline CDR1 is SNHLY and CDR2 is FYNNEI.

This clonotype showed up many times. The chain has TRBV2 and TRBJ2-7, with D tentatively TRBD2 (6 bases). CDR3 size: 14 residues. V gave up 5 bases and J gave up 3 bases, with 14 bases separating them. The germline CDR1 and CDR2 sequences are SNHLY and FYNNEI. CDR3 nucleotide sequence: TGTGCCAGCAGTCGGGACTTTGAAGTCTACGAGCAGTACTTC. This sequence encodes CASSRDFEVYEQYF.

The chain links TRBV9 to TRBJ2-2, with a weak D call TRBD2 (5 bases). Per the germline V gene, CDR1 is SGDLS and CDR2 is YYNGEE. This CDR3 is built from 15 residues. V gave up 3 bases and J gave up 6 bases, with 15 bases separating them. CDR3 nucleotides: TGTGCCAGCAGCGCGGGGTCTTGGTATCCCGGGGAGCTGTTTTTT. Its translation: CASSAGSWYPGELFF.

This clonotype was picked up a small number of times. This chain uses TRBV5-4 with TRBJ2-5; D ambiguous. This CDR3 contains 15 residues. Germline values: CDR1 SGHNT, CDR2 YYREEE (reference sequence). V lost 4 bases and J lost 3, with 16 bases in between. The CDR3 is CASSQPNPTEETQYF. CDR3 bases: TGTGCCAGCAGCCAACCAAACCCCACGGAAGAGACCCAGTACTTC. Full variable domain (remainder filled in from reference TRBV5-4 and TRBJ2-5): ETGVTQSPTHLIKTRGQQVTLRCSSQSGHNTVSWYQQALGQGPQFIFQYYREEENGRGNFPPRFSGLQFPNYSSELNVNALELDDSALYLCASSQPNPTEETQYFGPGTRLLVL.

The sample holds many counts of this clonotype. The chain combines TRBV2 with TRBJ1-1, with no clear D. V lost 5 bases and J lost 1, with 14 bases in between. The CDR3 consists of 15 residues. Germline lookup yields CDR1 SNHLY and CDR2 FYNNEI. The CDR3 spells CASSPSGDSNTEAFF. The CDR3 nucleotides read TGTGCCAGCAGTCCAAGCGGGGATTCGAACACTGAAGCTTTCTTT.

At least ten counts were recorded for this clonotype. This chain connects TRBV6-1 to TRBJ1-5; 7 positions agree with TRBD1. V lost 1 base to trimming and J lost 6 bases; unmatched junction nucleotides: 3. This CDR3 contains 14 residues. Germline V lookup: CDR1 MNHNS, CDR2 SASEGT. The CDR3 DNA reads TGTGCCAGCAGTGAAGTAGGGGGCGGTCAGCCCCAGCATTTT. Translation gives CASSEVGGGQPQHF.

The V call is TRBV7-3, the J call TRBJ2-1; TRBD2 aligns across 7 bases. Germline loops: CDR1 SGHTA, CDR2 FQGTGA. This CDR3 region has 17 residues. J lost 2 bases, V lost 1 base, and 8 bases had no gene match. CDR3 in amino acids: CASSLMGGEPTYNEQFF. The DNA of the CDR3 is TGTGCCAGCAGCTTAATGGGAGGGGAGCCGACCTACAATGAGCAGTTCTTC.

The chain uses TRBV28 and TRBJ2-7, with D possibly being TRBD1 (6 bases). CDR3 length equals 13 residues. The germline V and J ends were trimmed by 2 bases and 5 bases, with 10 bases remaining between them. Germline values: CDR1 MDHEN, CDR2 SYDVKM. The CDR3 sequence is CASSLVQGDEQYF. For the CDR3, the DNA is TGTGCCAGCAGTTTAGTACAGGGCGACGAGCAGTACTTC.

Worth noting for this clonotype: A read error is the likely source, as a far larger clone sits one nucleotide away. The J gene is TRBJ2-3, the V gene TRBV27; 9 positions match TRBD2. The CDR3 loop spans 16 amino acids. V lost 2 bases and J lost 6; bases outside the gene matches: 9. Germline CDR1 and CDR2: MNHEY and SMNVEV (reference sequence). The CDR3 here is CASSLMAGGPIDTQYF. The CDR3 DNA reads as TGTGCCAGCAGTTTAATGGCGGGAGGGCCAATTGATACGCAGTATTTT.

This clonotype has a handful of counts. The CDR3 sequence is CSVGGPGTGNQPQHF. The CDR3 bases are TGCAGCGTTGGGGGTCCCGGGACAGGCAATCAGCCCCAGCATTTT. V is TRBV29-1 and J is TRBJ1-5; 7 bases align to TRBD1. Germline V gives CDR1 SQVTM, CDR2 ANQGSEA. This CDR3 spans 15 amino acids. After removal of 4 bases from V and 2 bases from J, the junction contained 8 bases not matched to a gene.

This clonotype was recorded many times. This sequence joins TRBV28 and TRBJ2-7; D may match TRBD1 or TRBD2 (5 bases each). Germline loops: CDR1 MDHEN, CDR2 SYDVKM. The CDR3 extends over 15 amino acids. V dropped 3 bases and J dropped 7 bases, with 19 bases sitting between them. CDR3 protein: CASSFSGPLNHEQYF. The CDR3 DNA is TGTGCCAGCAGTTTTTCGGGACCCCTCAACCATGAGCAGTACTTC.

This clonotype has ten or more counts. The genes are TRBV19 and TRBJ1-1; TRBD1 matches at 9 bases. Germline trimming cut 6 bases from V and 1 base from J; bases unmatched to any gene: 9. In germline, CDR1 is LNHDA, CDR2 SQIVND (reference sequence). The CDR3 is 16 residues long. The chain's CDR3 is CASREPKQGANTEAFF. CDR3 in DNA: TGTGCCAGTAGGGAGCCTAAACAGGGGGCGAACACTGAAGCTTTCTTT.

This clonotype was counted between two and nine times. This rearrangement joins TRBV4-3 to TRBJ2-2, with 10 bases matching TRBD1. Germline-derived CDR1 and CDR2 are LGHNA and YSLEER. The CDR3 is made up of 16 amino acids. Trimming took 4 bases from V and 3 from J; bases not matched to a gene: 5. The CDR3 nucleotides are TGCGCCAGCAGCCCTATGGACAGGGGGGACACCGGGGAGCTGTTTTTT. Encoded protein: CASSPMDRGDTGELFF.

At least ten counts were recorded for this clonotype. The CDR3 protein is CASSGRGLQQNEAFF. The DNA for the CDR3 is TGTGCCAGCAGCGGCAGGGGGTTGCAGCAGAATGAAGCTTTCTTT. This sequence joins TRBV11-1 and TRBJ1-1, with 7 bases lining up with TRBD1. With V trimmed by 5 bases and J by 7 bases, 13 bases remained unmatched. CDR1 and CDR2 (germline): SGHAT, FQDESV (reference sequence). This CDR3 is built from 15 residues.